The source of this T cell receptor beta chain is a study of T cells after yellow fever vaccination. Study-wide points: Relatively few clonotypes were ones that appeared in both CD4 and CD8 compartments.

5'RACE template switching generated TCR cDNA, adding a universal primer site and UMIs. TCRdb re-analysed the 5' RACE reads in MiXCR, keeping a single row per CDR3 protein. The sample yields approximately 96,000 distinct CDR3 sequences, almost 9% seen once. V shed 1 base and J shed 9 bases, with 13 bases lying between them. Germline lookup yields CDR1 MNHEY and CDR2 SMNVEV (reference sequence). The CDR3 covers 14 residues. This clonotype was seen a handful of times. V gene TRBV27 combines with J gene TRBJ1-3, with D unresolved. The TCR sequence derives from a man between 18 and 29 years old who received the YFV17D yellow fever vaccine. The sample consisted of CD8+ T cells not binding an NS4B(214-222) dextramer, sorted from PBMCs, taken around 16 days after the first yellow fever vaccination. The CDR3 DNA reads TGTGCCAGCAGTTTATTACCAGGTCTCAGCACCATATATTTT. This sequence encodes CASSLLPGLSTIYF.